The T cell receptor (beta chain) described here comes from a study of PD-L1 blockade in urothelial cancer. Measured with immunoSEQ multiplex PCR; TCRdb has only the in-frame clones, and not every one. The sample includes around 70,000 clones, around 80% of them seen just once. Trimming shortened V by 4 bases and J by 4 bases, and 7 bases separated the two germline ends. The V gene's germline CDR1 is KGHSH and CDR2 LQKENI. The CDR3 is 12 residues long. Each patient supplied 1 to 8 pretreatment and on-treatment samples. This receptor was taken from a man aged 70 or older with urothelial cancer. Sequenced material: PBMCs, taken around atezolizumab (anti-PD-L1) treatment. This chain links TRBV18 with TRBJ1-2, with D unclear. Here the CDR3 reads CASSRPGYGYTF. In DNA form, the CDR3 reads TGTGCCAGCTCACGGCCAGGCTATGGCTACACCTTC.